This TCR beta chain stems from a study of radiotherapy plus CTLA-4 blockade in lung cancer. Study-wide context: Objective responses were recorded in 15% to 20% of patients, with disease control recorded in about 33%.

Focal radiation plus CTLA-4 blockade with ipilimumab was given to patients with chemo-refractory metastatic non-small-cell lung cancer. TCRdb's table, derived via immunoSEQ multiplex PCR, lists solely in-frame clones and lacks some. Of approximately 60,000 clones listed, roughly 77% are singletons. Germline CDR1 is MNHEY and CDR2 is SVGAGI. The CDR3 consists of 14 residues. V lost 4 bases to trimming and J lost 15 bases; unmatched junction nucleotides: 14. This TCR was recovered from a human donor with non-small cell lung cancer who had a complete response to radiotherapy plus ipilimumab. The rearrangement uses TRBV6-5 and TRBJ2-1, with TRBD2 matching 8 bases. The sequencing here drew on peripheral blood, taken from a patient treated with radiotherapy plus ipilimumab. The CDR3 sequence: CASSSIRTSRRAFF. The CDR3 nucleotides are TGTGCCAGCAGTTCCATCCGGACTAGCAGAAGGGCGTTCTTC.